This T cell receptor (beta chain) was found in a study of cytomegalovirus exposure and HLA in healthy donors. PCR employed 60 Vbeta and 13 Jbeta primers. Libraries were prepared by immunoSEQ multiplex PCR; TCRdb keeps only in-frame clonotypes and omits some of them. The data show some 120,000 clones, with around 73% seen just once and about 1.3% held by the top ten. Details on this clone: Antigen: not known.

Study-wide results and caveats: With later analysis, a missense DCLRE1C variant became linked to TCR beta V- and J-gene trimming. A list of about 180 TCR beta chains associated with cytomegalovirus was given.

The CDR3 sequence is 13 residues long. The V gene lost 6 bases and the J gene lost 4 bases, with 13 bases spanning the gap. Germline CDR1 reads SQVTM; CDR2 reads ANQGSEA. The sample was PBMCs. This TCR was recovered from a man in his forties or fifties in good health and CMV-seronegative. J is TRBJ1-3 and V is TRBV29-1; D is uncertain. CDR3 amino acids: CSVGGIGGNTIYF. Here the CDR3 DNA reads TGCAGCGTCGGCGGTATCGGCGGAAACACCATATATTTT.